The source of this TCR beta chain is a study of CD8+ T cells in alopecia areata. Findings and caveats of the study: Among the top 100, expanded CD8+ clones were significantly decreased by tofacitinib, as was scalp clonality.

The table lists this clone with many counts. Its antigen is as yet unknown. Germline CDR1 is LNHNV and CDR2 is YYDKDF (reference sequence). The CDR3 extends over 13 amino acids. Between the trimmed V and J ends, which lost 0 bases and 11 bases, there was a span of 10 bases. Extracted RNA was reverse transcribed, and the resulting cDNA served as sequencing template. Sequenced by immunoSEQ multiplex PCR; TCRdb stores in-frame clones only, minus some. The sample has hundreds of thousands of clones; roughly 64% are singletons. Treatment of the sample: oral pan-JAK inhibitor, 5-10 mg twice daily. The genes are TRBV15 and TRBJ2-2; weak D call: TRBD2 (6 bases). The source is a human donor with alopecia areata. Sequencing was performed on CD4+ T cells sorted from blood, taken at week 24, from a patient treated with tofacitinib. CDR3 residues: CATSREGGIELFF. In DNA, the CDR3 is TGTGCCACCAGCAGAGAAGGAGGGATTGAGCTGTTTTTT.